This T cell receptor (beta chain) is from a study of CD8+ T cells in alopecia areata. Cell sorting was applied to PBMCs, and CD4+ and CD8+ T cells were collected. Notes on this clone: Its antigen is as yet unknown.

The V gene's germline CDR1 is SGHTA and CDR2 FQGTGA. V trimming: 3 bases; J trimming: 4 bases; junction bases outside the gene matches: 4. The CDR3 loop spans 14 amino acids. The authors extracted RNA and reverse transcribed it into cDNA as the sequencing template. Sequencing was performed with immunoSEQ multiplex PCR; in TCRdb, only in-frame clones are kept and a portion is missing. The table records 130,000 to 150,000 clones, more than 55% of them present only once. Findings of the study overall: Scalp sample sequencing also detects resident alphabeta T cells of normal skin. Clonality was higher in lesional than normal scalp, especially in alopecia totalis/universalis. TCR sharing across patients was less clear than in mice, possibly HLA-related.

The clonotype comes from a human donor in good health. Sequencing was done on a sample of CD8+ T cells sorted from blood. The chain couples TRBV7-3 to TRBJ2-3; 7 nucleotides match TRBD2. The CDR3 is CASSFGGFADTQYF. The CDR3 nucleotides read TGTGCCAGCAGCTTCGGGGGGTTCGCAGATACGCAGTATTTT.